The present T cell receptor beta chain was sequenced within a study of vaccination effects on CD4 cells after COVID-19 (dated by TCRdb to 2021 to 2024). Study-level background: Participants received two doses of either the BNT162b2 or the mRNA-1273 mRNA SARS-CoV-2 vaccine. The study compared SARS-CoV-2 spike-specific CD4+ TCR repertoires before and after mRNA vaccination in COVID-19 convalescent patients and infection-naive vaccine recipients. The full study included around nine COVID-19 convalescent patients and a few SARS-CoV-2-naive healthy vaccine recipients. Cultures from other donors in the study were sequenced with the Oncomine TCR Beta short-read assay on an Illumina iSeq 100.

Receptor libraries were prepared by the immunoSEQ multiplex PCR assay. TCR beta CDR3 sequencing was performed on DNA from the cultured, isolated CD4+ T cells. For the original study's pipeline: The analysis removed non-productive TCR sequences, trimmed reads to the CDR3 region, and retained only CDR3s that were 7 or more amino acids long. The MANAFEST web app was used to identify antigen-specific clonotypes by comparing expansion in peptide wells with expansion in reference cultures. For clones to be considered positive, expansion at FDR<0.05 versus reference and all other wells, an odds ratio above 5, and a frequency above 0.1% in two replicate wells were required. A clonotype was called cross-reactive if it was significantly expanded both in SARS-CoV-2 spike wells and in at least one common cold coronavirus spike condition. Using the stringdist R package, CDR3 similarity was measured by Levenshtein distance, and unrooted trees were constructed with ape in R 3.6.1. In TCRdb, the immuneACCESS table is reduced to in-frame sequences with V and J assigned. These tables do not hold every clone; where another copy was compared, an unresolved V gene accounts for under half, and the others remain unexplained. V, J and clone size are taken as reported in that table, and D and trimming were inferred from the DNA itself. This sample has some 20,000 clones in its table, and about 73% of those were observed once. The leading ten clones occupy about 17% of the sample.

The CDR3 contains 13 residues, cysteine and phenylalanine counted. The sequence is cut down to CDR3 DNA, 39 bases in frame from base 1. The V and J ends are trimmed by 5 bases and 3 bases, leaving 14 bases between them. The germline V gene (reference sequence) specifies GTSNPN as CDR1 and SVGIG as CDR2. Concerning this clone itself: Its cognate antigen has yet to be identified. Per-nucleotide qualities are absent, and no much larger clonotype sits a single base away.

Broader findings and caveats from the paper: The study was limited by a small number of convalescent patients, and early post-infection timepoints were lacking. At late post-vaccination timepoints, both infection-induced and vaccine-induced clones showed marked clonal contraction, consistent with waning T cell responses. Among healthy vaccine recipients, nearly all vaccine-induced clones were SARS-CoV-2 mono-reactive, and only 1 of 255 was cross-reactive with common cold coronaviruses.

In the ViraFEST assay, PBMC were stimulated with viral peptide pools, and antigen-specific CD4+ T cell clonotypes were then identified by expansion using TCR sequencing. After approximately eleven days of culture, CD4+ T cells were isolated with the EasySep CD4+ T cell isolation kit. The absence of prior SARS-CoV-2 infection in healthy vaccine recipients was confirmed by negative nucleocapsid antibodies before and after vaccination. Around 2 million PBMC per well were cultured in IMDM with around 5% human AB serum, around 9.1 IU/ml IL-2 and gentamicin, plus 10 ug/ml peptides. Half of the culture medium was replaced with fresh IL-2-containing medium on days 3 and 7. Unless noted otherwise, every peptide stimulation condition was grown in triplicate wells. Using Ficoll-Paque Plus gradient centrifugation, PBMC were separated from whole blood and then either used fresh or cryopreserved at -140C. The overlapping peptide pools covered the spike proteins of SARS-CoV-2 and of the common cold coronaviruses HCoV-NL63, HCoV-OC43 and HCoV-229E. The QIAamp micro DNA kit was used to extract genomic DNA from the cultured CD4+ T cells.

The origin of this receptor is a human donor who received a COVID-19 vaccine. This material consisted of CD4+ T cells from PBMCs cultured with HCoV-229E spike peptides, taken before COVID-19 vaccination. Reading the label with the study, this specimen's cell subset or site is: HCoV-229E spike overlapping peptide pool stimulation. The chain is assembled from TRBV30 and TRBJ2-7, with the D gene too uncertain to name. The CDR3 protein sequence reads: CAWDKVLSYEQYF. In nucleotide form, the sequence is TGTGCCTGGGACAAGGTTTTGAGCTACGAGCAGTACTTC.